This entry features one T cell receptor beta chain sequence. This entry is derived from a study of blood T cell repertoires in COVID-19. Generated by immunoSEQ multiplex PCR, the TCRdb table keeps only in-frame clones and is missing some. Altogether about 210,000 clones are present, about 86% being singletons, with the ten largest covering under 3.5%. This CDR3 is 13 amino acids long. Germline V gene sequence: CDR1 SGHTA, CDR2 FQGNSA. The V end lost 4 bases, the J end lost 7 bases, and 8 bases lay between the germline ends. This chain links TRBV7-2 with TRBJ1-6, with no clear D. The sequence came from a man between 45 and 60 years old with active or convalescent COVID-19. Sequenced: peripheral blood. The DNA for the CDR3 is TGTGCCAGCAGCTCCTGGCACAATTCACCCCTCCACTTT. Translation: CASSSWHNSPLHF.